A selection of T cell receptor beta chains follows, all from one sample in a study of shared clonotypes between healthy human individuals. Repertoires were generated with immunoSEQ multiplex PCR, while TCRdb's copy carries only in-frame clones and drops some. The sample shows over a million clones, about 76% of them seen only once. Sequences were obtained from memory CD4+ T cells sorted from blood. The receptors come from a man in his late teens or twenties in good health. Each CDR3 is given with its conserved first and last residue. D genes are given only for firm matches. Clone sizes are given selectively: once, few, many, or a class where the clone is expanded.

>TRBJ2-5|-|-|TRBV5-6
CASSLWGRGSETQYF
TGTGCCAGCAGCTTGTGGGGCAGGGGAAGCGAGACCCAGTACTTC
>TRBJ1-5|-|-|TRBV6-6
CASSWDRAGNQPQHF
TGTGCCAGCAGTTGGGATAGGGCCGGTAATCAGCCCCAGCATTTT
>TRBJ2-7|TRBD1|-|TRBV5-1
CASSLGTGYEQYF
TGCGCCAGCAGCTTAGGGACAGGTTATGAGCAGTACTTC
>TRBJ1-4|TRBD1|-|TRBV7-2
CASSLGQGFNEKLFF
TGTGCCAGCAGCTTAGGACAGGGGTTTAATGAAAAACTGTTTTTT
>TRBJ1-6|-|few|TRBV10-2
CASSVTYAYNSPLHF
TGCGCCAGCAGTGTCACTTACGCGTATAATTCACCCCTCCACTTT
>TRBJ2-7|-|-|TRBV4-1
CASSRAGGSYEQYF
TGCGCCAGCAGCCGCGCTGGAGGGTCCTACGAGCAGTACTTC
>TRBJ1-5|-|many|TRBV21-1
CASIPGGGRRQPQHF
TGTGCCAGCATCCCCGGAGGGGGTCGGCGACAGCCCCAGCATTTT
>TRBJ1-2|-|once|TRBV29-1
CSAQRGTGYGYTF
TGCAGCGCTCAACGGGGCACAGGCTATGGCTACACCTTC
>TRBJ2-7|TRBD1|-|TRBV5-6
CASSLYRDRAYEQYF
TGTGCCAGCAGCCTGTATCGGGACAGGGCCTACGAGCAGTACTTC
>TRBJ1-4|TRBD1|-|TRBV5-1
CASSPGQSPTNEKLFF
TGCGCCAGCAGCCCGGGACAGTCCCCAACTAATGAAAAACTGTTTTTT
>TRBJ1-2|-|-|TRBV5-1
CASSPGGANYGYTF
TGCGCCAGCAGCCCGGGGGGAGCTAACTATGGCTACACCTTC
>TRBJ2-2|-|-|TRBV5-1
CASSLAGGFTGELFF
TGCGCCAGCAGCTTGGCCGGGGGATTCACCGGGGAGCTGTTTTTT
>TRBJ1-2|TRBD1|-|TRBV14
CASSPRDRGRPHYGYTF
TGTGCCAGCAGCCCCCGGGACAGGGGGCGACCCCACTATGGCTACACCTTC
>TRBJ2-1|TRBD2|-|TRBV6-1
CASSDLVVAGGRNEQFF
TGTGCCAGCAGTGACCTCGTAGTAGCGGGGGGTCGAAATGAGCAGTTCTTC
>TRBJ1-1|-|-|TRBV19
CASSRAWGGAEAFF
TGTGCCAGTAGTAGGGCTTGGGGGGGCGCTGAAGCTTTCTTT
>TRBJ2-7|TRBD1|-|TRBV2
CASSRDRAEQYF
TGTGCCAGCAGTCGGGACAGGGCCGAGCAGTACTTC
>TRBJ1-5|TRBD1|-|TRBV6-1
CASSDGGQGAYQPQHF
TGTGCCAGCAGTGATGGGGGACAGGGGGCCTATCAGCCCCAGCATTTT
>TRBJ1-5|-|-|TRBV6-1
CASSELSGGYQPQHF
TGTGCCAGCAGTGAATTATCGGGGGGCTATCAGCCCCAGCATTTT
>TRBJ2-7|-|-|TRBV18
CASSPSGRADHSYEQYF
TGTGCCAGCTCACCCTCGGGGCGGGCCGACCACTCCTACGAGCAGTACTTC
>TRBJ2-3|TRBD1|-|TRBV19
CASGDSNTDTQYF
TGTGCCAGCGGGGACAGCAACACAGATACGCAGTATTTT
>TRBJ1-1|TRBD1|-|TRBV5-1
CASSLRTGRNTEAFF
TGCGCCAGCAGCCTAAGGACAGGGCGGAACACTGAAGCTTTCTTT
>TRBJ2-6|TRBD1|-|TRBV30
CAWSRTGGPGANVLTF
TGTGCCTGGAGTCGCACAGGGGGACCTGGGGCCAACGTCCTGACTTTC
>TRBJ2-5|-|few|TRBV5-5
CASSFSSRQETQYF
TGTGCCAGCAGCTTCTCCAGTAGGCAAGAGACCCAGTACTTC
>TRBJ2-5|-|-|TRBV19
CASKLRGAQETQYF
TGTGCCAGTAAGCTAAGGGGGGCCCAAGAGACCCAGTACTTC
>TRBJ2-6|-|once|TRBV21-1
CASSKGAGHGANVLTF
TGTGCCAGCAGCAAAGGGGCCGGGCACGGGGCCAACGTCCTGACTTTC
>TRBJ1-4|TRBD1|-|TRBV5-4
CASSLVGDRGHEKLFF
TGTGCCAGCAGCTTGGTGGGGGACAGGGGGCATGAAAAACTGTTTTTT
>TRBJ2-7|TRBD2|-|TRBV9
CASSPGGGRASYEQYF
TGTGCCAGCAGCCCCGGGGGGGGCAGGGCCTCCTACGAGCAGTACTTC
>TRBJ2-7|-|-|TRBV4-3
CASSQALLAYEQYF
TGCGCCAGCAGCCAAGCGCTCCTTGCCTACGAGCAGTACTTC
>TRBJ1-5|-|many|TRBV7-8
CASSLDSGGNQPQHF
TGTGCCAGCAGCTTAGACAGCGGGGGCAATCAGCCCCAGCATTTT
>TRBJ2-7|TRBD2|few|TRBV6-6
CASSSLWEGSSYEQYF
TGTGCCAGCAGTTCCCTTTGGGAGGGGAGCTCCTACGAGCAGTACTTC
>TRBJ2-2|TRBD2|-|TRBV15
CATSWGGNGNTGELFF
TGTGCCACCAGCTGGGGAGGGAACGGGAACACCGGGGAGCTGTTTTTT
>TRBJ2-7|-|once|TRBV10-3
CAIRGDGNSYEQYF
TGTGCCATCAGGGGGGACGGTAACTCCTACGAGCAGTACTTC
>TRBJ2-3|TRBD2|once|TRBV7-9
CASSISGAAYAPQYF
TGTGCCAGCAGCATTAGCGGGGCGGCTTATGCCCCGCAGTATTTT
>TRBJ1-6|TRBD1|few|TRBV19
CASSMAWTGSNSPLHF
TGTGCCAGTAGTATGGCTTGGACAGGGAGCAATTCACCCCTCCACTTT
>TRBJ1-6|-|-|TRBV28
CASSAINSPLHF
TGTGCCAGCAGTGCCATTAATTCACCCCTCCACTTT
>TRBJ1-1|TRBD1|-|TRBV10-3
CAISQTNRGENTEAFF
TGTGCCATCAGCCAAACGAACAGGGGGGAGAACACTGAAGCTTTCTTT
>TRBJ2-7|TRBD1|-|TRBV27
CASRPRDSSYEQYF
TGTGCCAGCAGACCCCGGGACAGCTCCTACGAGCAGTACTTC
>TRBJ1-6|-|once|TRBV5-6
CASSFRAANSPLHF
TGTGCCAGCAGCTTCCGGGCCGCGAATTCACCCCTCCACTTT
>TRBJ2-3|TRBD1|-|TRBV5-4
CASSPTGADTQYF
TGTGCCAGCAGCCCGACAGGGGCAGATACGCAGTATTTT
>TRBJ2-1|TRBD1|-|TRBV11-2
CASTLDRSSYNEQFF
TGTGCCAGCACCCTGGACAGGAGCTCCTACAATGAGCAGTTCTTC
>TRBJ2-7|TRBD1|-|TRBV5-1
CASSPWTGAGYEQYF
TGCGCCAGCAGCCCCTGGACAGGGGCGGGCTACGAGCAGTACTTC
>TRBJ2-3|-|many|TRBV18
CASSPALREIADTQYF
TGTGCCAGCTCACCTGCCCTTCGGGAGATAGCAGATACGCAGTATTTT
>TRBJ2-7|TRBD1|few|TRBV7-2
CASRQTTGSSYEQYF
TGTGCCAGCAGACAAACGACAGGGAGCTCCTACGAGCAGTACTTC
>TRBJ2-3|-|-|TRBV11-3
CASSIGGSTDTQYF
TGTGCCAGCAGCATCGGGGGAAGCACAGATACGCAGTATTTT
>TRBJ2-6|TRBD1|once|TRBV19
CASSSQGGRSPGANVLTF
TGTGCCAGTAGCTCACAGGGGGGAAGGAGTCCTGGGGCCAACGTCCTGACTTTC
>TRBJ1-2|TRBD1|-|TRBV5-4
CASSLVGQGNLNYGYTF
TGTGCCAGCAGCTTGGTGGGACAGGGGAACCTTAACTATGGCTACACCTTC
>TRBJ2-2|-|-|TRBV9
CASGPVASRGLSTGELFF
TGTGCCAGCGGCCCCGTAGCTTCCCGAGGGTTGAGCACCGGGGAGCTGTTTTTT
>TRBJ2-3|-|once|TRBV6-5
CASSYSLGSSTDTQYF
TGTGCCAGCAGTTACTCGTTGGGGTCTAGCACAGATACGCAGTATTTT
>TRBJ1-3|TRBD1|-|TRBV9
CASSPRGQGSGNTIYF
TGTGCCAGCAGCCCCAGAGGACAGGGGTCTGGAAACACCATATATTTT
>TRBJ2-1|-|-|TRBV7-9
CASSLSQVEQFF
TGTGCCAGCAGCTTATCGCAGGTAGAGCAGTTCTTC
>TRBJ2-3|-|-|TRBV2
CASTLTRGRTDTQYF
TGTGCCAGCACCCTGACCCGGGGGCGAACAGATACGCAGTATTTT
>TRBJ1-5|-|-|TRBV7-2
CASSLDGQPQHF
TGTGCCAGCAGCTTGGACGGTCAGCCCCAGCATTTT
>TRBJ2-7|-|-|TRBV7-2
CASVRWGTYEQYF
TGTGCCAGCGTACGGTGGGGAACCTACGAGCAGTACTTC
>TRBJ2-7|-|-|TRBV10-3
CAISGGDTGNQYF
TGTGCCATCAGTGGGGGAGACACAGGGAATCAGTACTTC
>TRBJ2-5|-|-|TRBV5-1
CASSWNRVRETQYF
TGCGCCAGCAGCTGGAACAGGGTTCGGGAGACCCAGTACTTC